This T cell receptor beta chain was retrieved from a study of T cells in Graves' hyperthyroidism and ophthalmopathy. Study-wide background: Prior to any treatment, at the point of initial diagnosis, peripheral blood was collected.

Disease lasting under 3 months, a NOSPECS grade of at least 4, and a Clinical Activity Score of at least 3 were features of the ophthalmopathy patients. This clonotype was recorded at least ten times. RNA transcripts provided the source from which TCR beta CDR3 regions were amplified. TCR CDR3 regions were first amplified by RT-PCR with HTBI primers. A single record per CDR3 protein comes from TCRdb applying MiXCR to the multiplex PCR reads. The sample has approximately 610,000 distinct CDR3 sequences; roughly 14% are singletons. The sample consisted of blood. The source is a woman in her thirties or forties with Graves' ophthalmopathy.

The CDR3 loop is CASLGSGGSNYEQYF. CDR3 DNA: TGTGCCAGTCTTGGGTCGGGCGGGAGTAACTACGAGCAGTACTTC. V usage is TRBV28 and J usage is TRBJ2-7; TRBD2 matches at 7 bases. There are 15 residues in the CDR3. CDR1 and CDR2 from the germline V gene are MDHEN and SYDVKM. Losses at the gene ends were 9 bases for V and 3 bases for J; bases not matched to a gene: 14.